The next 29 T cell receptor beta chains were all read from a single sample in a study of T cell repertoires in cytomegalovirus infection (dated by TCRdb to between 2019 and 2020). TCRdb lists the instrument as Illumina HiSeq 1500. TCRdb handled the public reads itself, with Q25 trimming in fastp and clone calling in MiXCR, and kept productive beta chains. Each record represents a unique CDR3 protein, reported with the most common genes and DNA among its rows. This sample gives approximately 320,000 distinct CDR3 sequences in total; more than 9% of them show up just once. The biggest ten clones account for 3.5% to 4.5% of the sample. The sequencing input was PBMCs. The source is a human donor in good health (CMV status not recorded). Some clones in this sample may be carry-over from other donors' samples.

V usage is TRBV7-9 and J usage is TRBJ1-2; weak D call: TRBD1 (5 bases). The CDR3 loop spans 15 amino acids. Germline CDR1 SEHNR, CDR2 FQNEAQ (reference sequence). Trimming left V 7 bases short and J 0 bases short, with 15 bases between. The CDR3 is CASTHSGDPNYGYTF. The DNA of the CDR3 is TGTGCCAGCACCCACTCCGGGGACCCTAACTATGGCTACACCTTC.

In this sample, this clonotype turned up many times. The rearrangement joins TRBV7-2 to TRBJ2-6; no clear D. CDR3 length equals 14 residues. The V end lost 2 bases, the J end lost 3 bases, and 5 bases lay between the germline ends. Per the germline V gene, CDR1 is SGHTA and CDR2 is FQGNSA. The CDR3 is CASSLNSGANVLTF. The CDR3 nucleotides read TGTGCCAGCAGCTTAAATAGTGGGGCCAACGTCCTGACTTTC.

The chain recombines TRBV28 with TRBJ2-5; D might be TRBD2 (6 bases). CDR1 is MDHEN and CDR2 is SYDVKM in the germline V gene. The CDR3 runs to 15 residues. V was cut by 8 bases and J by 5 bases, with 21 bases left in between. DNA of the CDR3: TGTGCCAGCCACCCCCAGGGACTCCCTAGGGAGACCCAGTACTTC. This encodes CASHPQGLPRETQYF. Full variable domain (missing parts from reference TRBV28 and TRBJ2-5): DVKVTQSSRYLVKRTGEKVFLECVQDMDHENMFWYRQDPGLGLRLIYFSYDVKMKEKGDIPEGYSVSREKKERFSLILESASTNQTSMYLCASHPQGLPRETQYFGPGTRLLVL.

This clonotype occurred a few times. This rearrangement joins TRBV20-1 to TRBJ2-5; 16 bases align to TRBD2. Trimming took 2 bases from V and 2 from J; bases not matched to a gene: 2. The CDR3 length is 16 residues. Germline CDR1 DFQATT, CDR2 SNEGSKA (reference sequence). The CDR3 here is CSARQGLAGGQETQYF. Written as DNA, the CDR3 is TGCAGTGCTAGACAGGGACTAGCGGGGGGGCAAGAGACCCAGTACTTC.

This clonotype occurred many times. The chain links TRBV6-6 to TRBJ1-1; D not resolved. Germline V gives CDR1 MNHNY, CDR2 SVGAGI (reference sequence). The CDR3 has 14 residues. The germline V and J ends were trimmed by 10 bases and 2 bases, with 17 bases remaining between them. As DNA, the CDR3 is TGTGCCACCCGCCCTGGTCGGGTCAACACTGAAGCTTTCTTT. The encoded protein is CATRPGRVNTEAFF.

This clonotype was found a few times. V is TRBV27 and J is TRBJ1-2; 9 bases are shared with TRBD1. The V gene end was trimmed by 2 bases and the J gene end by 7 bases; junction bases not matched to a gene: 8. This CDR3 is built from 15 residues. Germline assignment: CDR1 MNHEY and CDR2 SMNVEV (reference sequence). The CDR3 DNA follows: TGTGCCAGCAGTTTACTATGGGACAGGGAGGGTGGCTACACCTTC. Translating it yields CASSLLWDREGGYTF.

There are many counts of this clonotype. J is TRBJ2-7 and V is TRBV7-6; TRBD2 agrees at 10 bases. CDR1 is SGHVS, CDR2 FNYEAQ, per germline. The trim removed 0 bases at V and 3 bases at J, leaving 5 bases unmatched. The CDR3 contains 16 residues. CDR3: CASSLASGGIFYEQYF. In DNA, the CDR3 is TGTGCCAGCAGCTTAGCTAGCGGGGGGATCTTCTACGAGCAGTACTTC.

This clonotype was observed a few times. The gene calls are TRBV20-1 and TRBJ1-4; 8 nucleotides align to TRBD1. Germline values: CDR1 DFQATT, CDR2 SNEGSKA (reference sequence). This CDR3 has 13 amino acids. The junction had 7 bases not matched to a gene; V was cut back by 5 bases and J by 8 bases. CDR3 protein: CSAHHTGGEKLFF. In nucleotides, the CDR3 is TGCAGTGCTCATCACACAGGGGGGGAAAAACTGTTTTTT.

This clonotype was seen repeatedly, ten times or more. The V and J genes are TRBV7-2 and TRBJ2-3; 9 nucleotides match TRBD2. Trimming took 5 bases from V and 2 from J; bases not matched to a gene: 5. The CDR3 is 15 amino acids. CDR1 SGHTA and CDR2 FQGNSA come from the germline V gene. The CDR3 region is CASSALAGTTDTQYF. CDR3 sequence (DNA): TGTGCCAGCAGCGCGCTAGCGGGGACCACAGATACGCAGTATTTT.

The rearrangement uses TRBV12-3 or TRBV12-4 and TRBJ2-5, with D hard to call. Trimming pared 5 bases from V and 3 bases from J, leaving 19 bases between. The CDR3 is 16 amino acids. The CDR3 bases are TGTGCCAGCAGTAGCAAGATACAGAGTTCGAAAGAGACCCAGTACTTC. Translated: CASSSKIQSSKETQYF.

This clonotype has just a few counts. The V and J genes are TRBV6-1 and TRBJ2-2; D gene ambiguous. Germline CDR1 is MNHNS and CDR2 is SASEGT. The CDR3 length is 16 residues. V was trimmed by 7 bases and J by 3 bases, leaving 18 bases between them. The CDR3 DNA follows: TGTGCCAGCAATCGAGACTTATCAAGGGACACCGGGGAGCTGTTTTTT. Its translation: CASNRDLSRDTGELFF.

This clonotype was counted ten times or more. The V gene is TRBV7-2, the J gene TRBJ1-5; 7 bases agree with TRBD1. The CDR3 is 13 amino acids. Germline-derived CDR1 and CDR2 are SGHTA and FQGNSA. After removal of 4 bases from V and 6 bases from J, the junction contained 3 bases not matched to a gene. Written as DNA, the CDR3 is TGTGCCAGCAGCTATAACAGGGGTCAGCCCCAGCATTTT. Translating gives CASSYNRGQPQHF.

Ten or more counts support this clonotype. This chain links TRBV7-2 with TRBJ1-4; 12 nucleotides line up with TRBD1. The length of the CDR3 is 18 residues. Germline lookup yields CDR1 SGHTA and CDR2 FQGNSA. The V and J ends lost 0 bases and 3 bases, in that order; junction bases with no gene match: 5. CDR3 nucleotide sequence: TGTGCCAGCAGCTTAGCCGGGACAGGGGGCCGAGCTAATGAAAAACTGTTTTTT. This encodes CASSLAGTGGRANEKLFF.

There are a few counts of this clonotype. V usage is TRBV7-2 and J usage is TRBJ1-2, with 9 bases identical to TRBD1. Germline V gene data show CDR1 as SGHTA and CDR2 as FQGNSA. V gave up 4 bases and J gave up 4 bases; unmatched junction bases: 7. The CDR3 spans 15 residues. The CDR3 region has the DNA TGTGCCAGCAGCTCCCGGACAGGGGCGGCCTATGGCTACACCTTC. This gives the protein CASSSRTGAAYGYTF.

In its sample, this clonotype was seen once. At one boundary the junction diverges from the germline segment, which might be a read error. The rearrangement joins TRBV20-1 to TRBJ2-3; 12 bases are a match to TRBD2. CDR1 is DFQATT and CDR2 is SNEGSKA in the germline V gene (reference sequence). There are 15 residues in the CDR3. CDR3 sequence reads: CSATLLAGGADTQNF. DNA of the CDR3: TGCAGTGCTACCCTACTAGCGGGGGGAGCAGATACGCAGAATTTT.

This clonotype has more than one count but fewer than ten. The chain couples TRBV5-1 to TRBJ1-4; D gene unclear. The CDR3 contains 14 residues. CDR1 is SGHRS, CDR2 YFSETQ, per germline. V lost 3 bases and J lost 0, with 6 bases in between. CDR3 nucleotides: TGCGCCAGCAGCTATCATACAACTAATGAAAAACTGTTTTTT. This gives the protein CASSYHTTNEKLFF.

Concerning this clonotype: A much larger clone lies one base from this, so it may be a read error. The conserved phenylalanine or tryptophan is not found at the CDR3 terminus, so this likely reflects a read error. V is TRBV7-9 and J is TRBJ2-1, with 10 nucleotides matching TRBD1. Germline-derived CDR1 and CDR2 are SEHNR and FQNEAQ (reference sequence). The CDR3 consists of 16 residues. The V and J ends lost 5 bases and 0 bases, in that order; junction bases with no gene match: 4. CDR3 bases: TGTGCCAGCAGCCGGGACAGGGGTGGCTCCTACAATGAGCAGTTCTAC. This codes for CASSRDRGGSYNEQFY.

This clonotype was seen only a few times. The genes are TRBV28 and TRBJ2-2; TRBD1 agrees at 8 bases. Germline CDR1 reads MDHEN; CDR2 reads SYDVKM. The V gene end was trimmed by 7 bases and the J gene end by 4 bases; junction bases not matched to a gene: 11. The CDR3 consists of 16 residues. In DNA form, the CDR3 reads TGTGCCAGCACTCCGGACAGGGCGTATATCACCGGGGAGCTGTTTTTT. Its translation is CASTPDRAYITGELFF.

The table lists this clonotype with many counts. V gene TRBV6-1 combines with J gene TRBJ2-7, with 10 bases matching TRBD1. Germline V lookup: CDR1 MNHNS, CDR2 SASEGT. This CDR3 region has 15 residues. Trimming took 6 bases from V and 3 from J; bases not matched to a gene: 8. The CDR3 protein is CASRPGTGASYEQYF. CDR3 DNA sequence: TGTGCCAGCAGACCCGGGACAGGGGCTAGCTACGAGCAGTACTTC.

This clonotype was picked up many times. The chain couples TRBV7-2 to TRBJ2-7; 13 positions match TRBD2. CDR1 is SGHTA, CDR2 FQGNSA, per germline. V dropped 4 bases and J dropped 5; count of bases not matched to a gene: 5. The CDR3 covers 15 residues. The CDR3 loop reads CASSYTSGGADEQYF. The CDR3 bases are TGTGCCAGCAGCTATACTAGCGGGGGGGCGGACGAGCAGTACTTC.

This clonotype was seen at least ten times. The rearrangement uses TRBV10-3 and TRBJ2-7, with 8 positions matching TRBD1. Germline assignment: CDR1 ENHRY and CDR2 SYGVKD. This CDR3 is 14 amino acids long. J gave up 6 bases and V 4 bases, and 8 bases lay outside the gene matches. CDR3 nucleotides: TGTGCCATCAGTGTATCCGGGACAGGATCCGAGCAGTACTTC. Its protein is CAISVSGTGSEQYF.

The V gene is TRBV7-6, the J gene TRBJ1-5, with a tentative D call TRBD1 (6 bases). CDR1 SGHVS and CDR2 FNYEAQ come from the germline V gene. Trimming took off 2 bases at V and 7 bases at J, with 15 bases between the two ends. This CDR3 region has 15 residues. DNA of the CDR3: TGTGCCAGCAGCTTAAATTGGGGGCTTCAGCAGCCCCAGCATTTT. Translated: CASSLNWGLQQPQHF.

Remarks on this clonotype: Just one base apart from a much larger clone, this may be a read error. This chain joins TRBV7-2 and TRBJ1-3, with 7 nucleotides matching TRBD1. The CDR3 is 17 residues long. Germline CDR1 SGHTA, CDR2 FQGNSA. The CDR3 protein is CASSRGTAAFGGNAIYF. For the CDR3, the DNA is TGTGCCAGCAGCCGCGGGACAGCCGCTTTTGGCGGAAACGCCATATATTTT.

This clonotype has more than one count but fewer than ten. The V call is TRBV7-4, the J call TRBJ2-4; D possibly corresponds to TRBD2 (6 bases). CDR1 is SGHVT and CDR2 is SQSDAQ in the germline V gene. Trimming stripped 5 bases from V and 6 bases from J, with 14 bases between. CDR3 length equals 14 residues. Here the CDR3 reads CASSAPGLGNIQYF. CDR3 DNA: TGTGCCAGCAGCGCGCCGGGACTCGGAAACATTCAGTACTTC.

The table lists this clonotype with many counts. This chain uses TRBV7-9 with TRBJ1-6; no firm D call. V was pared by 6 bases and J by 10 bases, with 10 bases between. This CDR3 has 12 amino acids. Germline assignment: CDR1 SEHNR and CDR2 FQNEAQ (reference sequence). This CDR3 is CASRKDGSPLHF. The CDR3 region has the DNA TGTGCCAGCAGAAAAGATGGATCACCCCTCCACTTT.

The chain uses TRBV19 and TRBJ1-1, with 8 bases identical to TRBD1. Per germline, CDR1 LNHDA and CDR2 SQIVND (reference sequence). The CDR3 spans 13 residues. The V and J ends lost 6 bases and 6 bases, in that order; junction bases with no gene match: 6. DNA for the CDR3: TGTGCCAGTAGATGGACAGGGTCGGCTGAAGCTTTCTTT. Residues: CASRWTGSAEAFF. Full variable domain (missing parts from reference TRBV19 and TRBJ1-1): DGGITQSPKYLFRKEGQNVTLSCEQNLNHDAMYWYRQDPGQGLRLIYYSQIVNDFQKGDIAEGYSVSREKKESFPLTVTSAQKNPTAFYLCASRWTGSAEAFFGQGTRLTVV.

In nucleotides, the CDR3 is TGTGCCAGCATGGGGCAGGGGGTTTCACCCCTCCACTTT. This gives the protein CASMGQGVSPLHF. The V gene is TRBV6-1, the J gene TRBJ1-6, with 7 bases fitting TRBD1. V lost 7 bases and J lost 9; bases outside the gene matches: 6. This CDR3 has 13 amino acids. Germline V lookup: CDR1 MNHNS, CDR2 SASEGT.

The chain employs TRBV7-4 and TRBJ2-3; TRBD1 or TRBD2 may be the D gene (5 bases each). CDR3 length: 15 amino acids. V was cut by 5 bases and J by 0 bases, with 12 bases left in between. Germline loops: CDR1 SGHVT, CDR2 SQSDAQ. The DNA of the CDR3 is TGTGCCAGCAGCGTTGGGACGGATAGCACAGATACGCAGTATTTT. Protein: CASSVGTDSTDTQYF.

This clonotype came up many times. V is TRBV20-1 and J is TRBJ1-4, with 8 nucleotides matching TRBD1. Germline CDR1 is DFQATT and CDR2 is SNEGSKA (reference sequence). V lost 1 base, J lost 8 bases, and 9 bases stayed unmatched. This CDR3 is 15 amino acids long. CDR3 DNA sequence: TGCAGTGCTAGAGTTGCGGGACAGGTCTCCGAAAAACTGTTTTTT. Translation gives CSARVAGQVSEKLFF.